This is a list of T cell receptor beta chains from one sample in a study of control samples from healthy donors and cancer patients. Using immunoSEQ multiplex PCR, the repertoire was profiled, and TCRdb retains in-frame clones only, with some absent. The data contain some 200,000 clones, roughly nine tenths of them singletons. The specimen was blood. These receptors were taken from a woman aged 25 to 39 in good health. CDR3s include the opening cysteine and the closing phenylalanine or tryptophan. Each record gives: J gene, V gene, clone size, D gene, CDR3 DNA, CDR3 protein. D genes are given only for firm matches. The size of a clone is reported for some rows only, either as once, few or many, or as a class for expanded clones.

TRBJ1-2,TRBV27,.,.,TGTGCCAGCAGCCGGACAGCAAACTATGGCTACACCTTC,CASSRTANYGYTF
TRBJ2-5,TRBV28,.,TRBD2,TGTGCCAGCAGTTTAGGGACTAGCGAGACCCAGTACTTC,CASSLGTSETQYF
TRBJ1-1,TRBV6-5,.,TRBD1,TGTGCCAGCAGTTACGAGGCGACAGGGGGGGTCACTGAAGCTTTCTTT,CASSYEATGGVTEAFF
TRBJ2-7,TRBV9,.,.,TGTGCCAGCAGCCCGGACTTCCCCTACGAGCAGTACTTC,CASSPDFPYEQYF
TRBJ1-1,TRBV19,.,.,TGTGCCAGTAGTATGGGGGCTGAAGCTTTCTTT,CASSMGAEAFF
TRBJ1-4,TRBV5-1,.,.,TGCGCCAGCAGCTTGTTCGGTCAGGTCCTGGAAAAACTGTTTTTT,CASSLFGQVLEKLFF
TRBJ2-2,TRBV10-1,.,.,TGCGCCAGCAACCCGAGGATCACCGGGGAGCTGTTTTTT,CASNPRITGELFF
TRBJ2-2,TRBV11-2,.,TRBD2,TGTGCCAGCAGCCCCTCTAGCGGGAGGGCCTTCGGGGAGCTGTTTTTT,CASSPSSGRAFGELFF
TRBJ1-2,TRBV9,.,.,TGTGCCAGCAGCGAGACTCATAACTATGGCTACACCTTC,CASSETHNYGYTF
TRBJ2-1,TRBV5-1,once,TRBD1,TGCGCCAGCAGCTTCAGACAGGGCAATGAGCAGTTCTTC,CASSFRQGNEQFF
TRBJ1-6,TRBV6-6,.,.,TGTGCCAGCAGAACAGGGAATAATTCACCCCTCCACTTT,CASRTGNNSPLHF
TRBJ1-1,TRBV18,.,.,TGTGCCAGCTCACCATCGATTGACAGGGAAGCTTTCTTT,CASSPSIDREAFF
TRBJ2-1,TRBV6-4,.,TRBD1,TGTGCCAGCAGTGTCGGACAGGGGATCGATGAGCAGTTCTTC,CASSVGQGIDEQFF
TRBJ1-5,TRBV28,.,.,TGTGCCAGCAGTTTCCGGAGGTCTCGCAATCAGCCCCAGCATTTT,CASSFRRSRNQPQHF
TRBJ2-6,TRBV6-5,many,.,TGTGCCAGCAGTCCGACCGGGGCTGGGGCCAACGTCCTGACTTTC,CASSPTGAGANVLTF
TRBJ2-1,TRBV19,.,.,TGTGCCAGTAGCGAAAGGGGGGATGAGCAGTTCTTC,CASSERGDEQFF
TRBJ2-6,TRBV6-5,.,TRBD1,TGTGCCAGCAGTTACCGGACAGGGAATGGGGCCAACGTCCTGACTTTC,CASSYRTGNGANVLTF
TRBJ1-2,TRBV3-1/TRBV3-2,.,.,TGTGCCAGCAGCCAGACCGGTAACTATGGCTACACCTTC,CASSQTGNYGYTF
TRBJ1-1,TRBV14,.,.,TGTGCCAGCAGCCAAGGGGTGAACACTGAAGCTTTCTTT,CASSQGVNTEAFF
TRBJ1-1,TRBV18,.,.,TGTGCCAGCTCAGTCAGGGGAACCGAGAACACTGAAGCTTTCTTT,CASSVRGTENTEAFF
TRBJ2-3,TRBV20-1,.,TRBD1,TGCAGTGCTAGTCGGACAGGCGCTAGCACAGATACGCAGTATTTT,CSASRTGASTDTQYF
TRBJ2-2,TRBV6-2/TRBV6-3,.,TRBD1,TGTGCCAGCAGTCCCGGGACAGGTTCCGGGGAGCTGTTTTTT,CASSPGTGSGELFF
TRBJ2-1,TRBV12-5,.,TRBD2,TGTGCTAGTGGTAGCGGGGGCTCCTACAATGAGCAGTTCTTC,CASGSGGSYNEQFF
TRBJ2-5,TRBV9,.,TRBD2,TGTGCCAGCAGCCTAGGGGGCTTAGCGGGAGTGGGAGAGACCCAGTACTTC,CASSLGGLAGVGETQYF
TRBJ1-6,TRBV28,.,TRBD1,TGTGCCAGCAGTCCGGGACAGGGCTCCTATAATTCACCCCTCCACTTT,CASSPGQGSYNSPLHF
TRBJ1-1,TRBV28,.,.,TGTGCCAGCAGATACCCGGGGGCGGGCACTGAAGCTTTCTTT,CASRYPGAGTEAFF
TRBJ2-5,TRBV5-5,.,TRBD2,TGTGCCAGCATCGGACTAGCGGGGGGGACCCAGTACTTC,CASIGLAGGTQYF
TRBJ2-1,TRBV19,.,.,TGTGCCAGTAGAGGGACACCCCAATACAATGAGCAGTTCTTC,CASRGTPQYNEQFF
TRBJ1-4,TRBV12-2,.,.,TGTGCAAGTCGCTTTGCGCTGCCAACTAATGAAAAACTGTTTTTT,CASRFALPTNEKLFF
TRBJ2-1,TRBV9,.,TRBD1,TGTGCCAGCAGCGTAGGACAGGGGAATGAGCAGTTCTTC,CASSVGQGNEQFF
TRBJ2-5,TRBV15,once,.,TGTGCCACCAGCAGAGATCGGGGTCAAGAGACCCAGTACTTC,CATSRDRGQETQYF
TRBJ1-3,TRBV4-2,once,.,TGTGCCAGCAGCCAAGATCAGTTGTCCTCTGGAAACACCATATATTTT,CASSQDQLSSGNTIYF
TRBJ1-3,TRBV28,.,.,TGTGCCAGCAACATCCCCTCTGGAAACACCATATATTTT,CASNIPSGNTIYF
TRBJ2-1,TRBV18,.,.,TGTGCCAGCTCAGATAGCGGACCCCCCTACAATGAGCAGTTCTTC,CASSDSGPPYNEQFF
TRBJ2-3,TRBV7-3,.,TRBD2,TGTGCCAGCAGCCCGGGACTAGCGGGGGCCACAGATACGCAGTATTTT,CASSPGLAGATDTQYF
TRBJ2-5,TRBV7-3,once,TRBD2,TGTGCCAGCAGCCCCGGGGGGGCCGGAGAGACCCAGTACTTC,CASSPGGAGETQYF
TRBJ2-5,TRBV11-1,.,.,TGTGCCAGCAGCCCCCCCCTTGTGGGAGAGACCCAGTACTTC,CASSPPLVGETQYF
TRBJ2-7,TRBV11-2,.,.,TGTGCCAGCAGCCCTGGGGGCAACTCCTACGAGCAGTACTTC,CASSPGGNSYEQYF
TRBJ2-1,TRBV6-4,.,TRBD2,TGTGCCAGCAGTGGCGGGACTAGCGGGGGCAATGAGCAGTTCTTC,CASSGGTSGGNEQFF
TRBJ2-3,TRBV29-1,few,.,TGCAGCGTTGACTCCGGGACACGAAGCACAGATACGCAGTATTTT,CSVDSGTRSTDTQYF
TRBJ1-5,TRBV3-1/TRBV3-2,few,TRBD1,TGTGCCAGCAGCCCGGACAGGGGTATAGGTCAGCCCCAGCATTTT,CASSPDRGIGQPQHF
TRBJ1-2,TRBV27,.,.,TGTGCCAGCAGGGGTCCGCATCGTGGCTACACCTTC,CASRGPHRGYTF
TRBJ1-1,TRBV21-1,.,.,TGTGCCAGCAGCGCCTACAGGGGGGAGGACACTGAAGCTTTCTTT,CASSAYRGEDTEAFF
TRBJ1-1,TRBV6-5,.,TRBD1,TGTGCCAGCAGTTACTCGGGGACAGGGTTGAACACTGAAGCTTTCTTT,CASSYSGTGLNTEAFF
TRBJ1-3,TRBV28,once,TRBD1,TGTGCCAGCAACCGACAGGGGGCTGGAAACACCATATATTTT,CASNRQGAGNTIYF
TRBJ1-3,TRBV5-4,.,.,TGTGCCAGCAGCTTGGACAGGTTCTCTGGAAACACCATATATTTT,CASSLDRFSGNTIYF
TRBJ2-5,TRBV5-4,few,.,TGTGCCAGCAGCTTACAGGGCGGGGAGACCCAGTACTTC,CASSLQGGETQYF
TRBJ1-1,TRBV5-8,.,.,TGTGCCAGCACCCCCGTCATGAACACTGAAGCTTTCTTT,CASTPVMNTEAFF
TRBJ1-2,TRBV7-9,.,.,TGTGCCAGCAGCTTAGCGCTGGGGGCTAACTATGGCTACACCTTC,CASSLALGANYGYTF
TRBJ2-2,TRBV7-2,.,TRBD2,TGTGCCAGCAGCCGGACTAGCGGGAGGGCCACCGGGGAGCTGTTTTTT,CASSRTSGRATGELFF
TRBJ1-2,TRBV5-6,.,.,TGTGCCAGCAGCTTGGGGGCTGGTTGGGGCTACACCTTC,CASSLGAGWGYTF
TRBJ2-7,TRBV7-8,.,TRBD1,TGTGCCAGCACCGGACAGGTCGATCCCTACGAGCAGTACTTC,CASTGQVDPYEQYF
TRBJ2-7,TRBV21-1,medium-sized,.,TGTGCCAGCAGCAAAAGGCTAGCGGGCAACTACGAGCAGTACTTC,CASSKRLAGNYEQYF
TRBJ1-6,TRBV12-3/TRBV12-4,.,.,TGTGCCAGCAGTCCGGATTATAATTCACCCCTCCACTTT,CASSPDYNSPLHF
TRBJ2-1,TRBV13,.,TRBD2,TGTGCCAGCAGCGAGCGGGGGAGCTCCTACAATGAGCAGTTCTTC,CASSERGSSYNEQFF
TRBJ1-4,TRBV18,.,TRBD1,TGTGCCAGCTCACCCGGGACAGGGGTCGAAAAACTGTTTTTT,CASSPGTGVEKLFF
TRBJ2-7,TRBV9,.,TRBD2,TGTGCCAGCAGCGTAGCGGCTAGCGGGAGCTACGAGCAGTACTTC,CASSVAASGSYEQYF
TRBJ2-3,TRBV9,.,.,TGTGCCAGCAGCTCCTTAGACGATACGCAGTATTTT,CASSSLDDTQYF
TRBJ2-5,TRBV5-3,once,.,TGTGCCAGAAGCTTGGCCATGGTTTTGTATGAGACCCAGTACTTC,CARSLAMVLYETQYF